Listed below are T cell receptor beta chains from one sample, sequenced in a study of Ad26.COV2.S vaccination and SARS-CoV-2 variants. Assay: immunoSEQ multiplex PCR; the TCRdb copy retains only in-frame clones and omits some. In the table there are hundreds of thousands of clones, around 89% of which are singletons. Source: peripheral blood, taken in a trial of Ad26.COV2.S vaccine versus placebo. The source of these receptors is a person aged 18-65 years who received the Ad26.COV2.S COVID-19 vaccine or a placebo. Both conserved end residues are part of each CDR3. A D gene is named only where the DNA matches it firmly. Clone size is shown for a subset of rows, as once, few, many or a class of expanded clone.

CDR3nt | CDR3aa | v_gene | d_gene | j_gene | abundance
TGTGCCAGCAGCTTAGGCAGGGGGCAGGCAACTAATGAAAAACTGTTTTTT | CASSLGRGQATNEKLFF | TRBV11-2 | TRBD1 | TRBJ1-4 | NA
TGTGCCAGCAGCTTAACCGAGGACAGCTACAATGAGCAGTTCTTC | CASSLTEDSYNEQFF | TRBV7-2 | NA | TRBJ2-1 | NA
TGCGCCAGCAGCTTGGGGGACATCGCAACTAATGAAAAACTGTTTTTT | CASSLGDIATNEKLFF | TRBV5-1 | NA | TRBJ1-4 | NA
TGTGCCATCAGTGTAGGGGGAAATTCACCCCTCCACTTT | CAISVGGNSPLHF | TRBV10-3 | NA | TRBJ1-6 | NA
TGTGCCAGCAGTCAGGGACAGGGGGGTCCTCGCTATGGCTACACCTTC | CASSQGQGGPRYGYTF | TRBV7-8 | TRBD1 | TRBJ1-2 | NA
TGTGCCAGCAGCTCTACAGCGATCACCGGGGAGCTGTTTTTT | CASSSTAITGELFF | TRBV7-3 | NA | TRBJ2-2 | NA
TGTGCCAGCAGCTCTAATCAAGGCAACAATGAGCAGTTCTTC | CASSSNQGNNEQFF | TRBV7-6 | NA | TRBJ2-1 | few
TGTGCCAGCAGCTTAGGAGGAGGGGACAGTTATAATTCACCCCTCCACTTT | CASSLGGGDSYNSPLHF | TRBV7-2 | TRBD1 | TRBJ1-6 | NA
TGTGCCAGCAGCTTGGGGACAGGGGAGGATGAAAAACTGTTTTTT | CASSLGTGEDEKLFF | TRBV11-3 | TRBD1 | TRBJ1-4 | NA
TGCGCCAGCAGGTTTTTGGCGGAAGGTTTGGGGGAGCAGTACTTC | CASRFLAEGLGEQYF | TRBV5-1 | NA | TRBJ2-7 | NA
TGTGCCAGCAGCTTAGCTCGGACAGAGAACACTGAAGCTTTCTTT | CASSLARTENTEAFF | TRBV7-9 | NA | TRBJ1-1 | NA
TGTGCCAGCTCACCATCCCGGGACACTGAAGCTTTCTTT | CASSPSRDTEAFF | TRBV18 | NA | TRBJ1-1 | NA
TGTGCCAGCAGCTTGTGGAATTACAATGAGCAGTTCTTC | CASSLWNYNEQFF | TRBV5-4 | NA | TRBJ2-1 | once
TGTGCCAGCAGACCTACAGGGCGGGAGGCTTTCTTT | CASRPTGREAFF | TRBV6-5 | NA | TRBJ1-1 | NA
TGTGCCATCAGTGAGCGAAATACAGGTTGGTACGAGCAGTACTTC | CAISERNTGWYEQYF | TRBV10-3 | NA | TRBJ2-7 | NA
TGTGCCAGCAGCTTAGGGGGGACTGGACCAGAGCAGTACTTC | CASSLGGTGPEQYF | TRBV7-2 | NA | TRBJ2-7 | NA
TGTGCCAGCAGCTTAGTAATTGGAGGCTACACCTTC | CASSLVIGGYTF | TRBV7-9 | NA | TRBJ1-2 | NA
TGTGCCAGCAGCTGGGACTCGGGGAGAACCCAGTACTTC | CASSWDSGRTQYF | TRBV7-9 | NA | TRBJ2-5 | once
TGCGCCAGCAGCTTGGGGAGCGACAGAAACACCGGGGAGCTGTTTTTT | CASSLGSDRNTGELFF | TRBV5-1 | NA | TRBJ2-2 | NA
TGTGCCAGCAGTTACCGGGCGGTGCCTGAAAAACTGTTTTTT | CASSYRAVPEKLFF | TRBV6-5 | NA | TRBJ1-4 | NA
TGTGCCAGCTCACCTACCGGGACAGATATCTCCTATGGCTACACCTTC | CASSPTGTDISYGYTF | TRBV18 | TRBD1 | TRBJ1-2 | once
TGTGCCAGCAGTTTGCCCCAGGAGCAGTTCTTC | CASSLPQEQFF | TRBV12-3/TRBV12-4 | NA | TRBJ2-1 | NA
TGTGCCACCAGTACTTCCCGGGACAGGGGAAGAGGCACCGGGGAGCTGTTTTTT | CATSTSRDRGRGTGELFF | TRBV24-1 | TRBD1 | TRBJ2-2 | once
TGTGCCAGCAGTTTGACCTCGGGACAGCCCCAGCATTTT | CASSLTSGQPQHF | TRBV12-3/TRBV12-4 | NA | TRBJ1-5 | once
TGCGCCAGCAGCTCGAGGACTGCAGCAGATACGCAGTATTTT | CASSSRTAADTQYF | TRBV5-1 | NA | TRBJ2-3 | NA
TGTGCCAGTAGTGAGGGGACAGGGAGGCTTCTCGAGCAGTACTTC | CASSEGTGRLLEQYF | TRBV19 | TRBD1 | TRBJ2-7 | NA
TGCGCCAGCAGCCAAGGCGCGGGACAGGGTTCCTACGAGCAGTACTTC | CASSQGAGQGSYEQYF | TRBV4-3 | TRBD1 | TRBJ2-7 | NA
TGTGCCAGCAGCTTACGGGACAGGGCCTACTCTGGGGCCAACGTCCTGACTTTC | CASSLRDRAYSGANVLTF | TRBV7-3 | TRBD1 | TRBJ2-6 | NA
TGTGCCAGCAGTACCCCGAACAGGGGCGAGCAGTACTTC | CASSTPNRGEQYF | TRBV6-5 | TRBD1 | TRBJ2-7 | NA
TGTGCCACCACTTATAATGACTATTCACCCCTCCACTTT | CATTYNDYSPLHF | TRBV6-5 | NA | TRBJ1-6 | NA
TGTGCCAGCTCACGCAGAGGGGGTATGAACACTGAAGCTTTCTTT | CASSRRGGMNTEAFF | TRBV18 | NA | TRBJ1-1 | NA
TGTGCCAGCAGCCAAGATCCCCCAGGGGGCTCTGGAAACACCATATATTTT | CASSQDPPGGSGNTIYF | TRBV3-1/TRBV3-2 | TRBD1 | TRBJ1-3 | few
TGTGCCAGCAGGCCCCTGGAGGGGAAAGGGAATTCACCCCTCCACTTT | CASRPLEGKGNSPLHF | TRBV27 | NA | TRBJ1-6 | NA
TGTGCCAGTAGTGGGGGGGGCTGGAACAATCAGCCCCAGCATTTT | CASSGGGWNNQPQHF | TRBV19 | NA | TRBJ1-5 | NA
TGTGCCAGCAGTTTAGAAGCTAGACAGCCCCAGCATTTT | CASSLEARQPQHF | TRBV12-3/TRBV12-4 | NA | TRBJ1-5 | NA
TGTGCCAGCAGTTTGAACTCACCCCTCCACTTT | CASSLNSPLHF | TRBV12-3/TRBV12-4 | NA | TRBJ1-6 | NA
TGTGCCAGCAGCTTGGTCGGCCCCGATGGCTACACCTTC | CASSLVGPDGYTF | TRBV7-9 | NA | TRBJ1-2 | NA
TGTGCCGCTTTAGGGGCGAACTATGGCTACACCTTC | CAALGANYGYTF | TRBV6-6 | NA | TRBJ1-2 | NA
TGTGCCAGCAGCTCAAAACAAGATACTAGCGGGGGAAGAAAAGAGACCCAGTACTTC | CASSSKQDTSGGRKETQYF | TRBV7-3 | TRBD2 | TRBJ2-5 | NA
TGTGCCAGTAGAAACGAGCCTAGAGGGGAGCAGTTCTTC | CASRNEPRGEQFF | TRBV19 | NA | TRBJ2-1 | NA
TGCGCCAGCAGTGAGTGGGGACAGGCGTCCCCCTACGAGCAGTACTTC | CASSEWGQASPYEQYF | TRBV10-2 | TRBD1 | TRBJ2-7 | NA
TGTGCCAGCAGCCAAGTAGGGCTCGAGCAGTACTTC | CASSQVGLEQYF | TRBV3-1/TRBV3-2 | NA | TRBJ2-7 | NA
TGTGCCAGTAGTATAGAGCATCAACGAGCCAAAAACATTCAGTACTTC | CASSIEHQRAKNIQYF | TRBV19 | NA | TRBJ2-4 | NA
TGCGCCAGCAGCTTGGGGATTGACAGGGAGGAGCAGTTCTTC | CASSLGIDREEQFF | TRBV5-1 | TRBD1 | TRBJ2-1 | NA
TGTGCCAGCAGCTTGGATGGCCCGGGCACTGAAGCTTTCTTT | CASSLDGPGTEAFF | TRBV5-6 | NA | TRBJ1-1 | NA